These T cell receptor beta chains were read from a single sample in a study of T cell changes during pregnancy in multiple sclerosis. Assay used: immunoSEQ multiplex PCR; TCRdb lists only in-frame clones, some missing. This repertoire shows under 55,000 clones, less than 95% found once; its top ten account for 0.25% to 0.4%. The specimen was CD4+ T cells from peripheral blood mononuclear cells, collected in the third trimester of pregnancy. The source is a female donor with multiple sclerosis, enrolled in a pregnancy study. CDR3s include the opening cysteine and the closing phenylalanine or tryptophan. D genes are given only for firm matches. Rows give clone size only sometimes, using once, few, many, or a class for an expanded clone.

>TRBV28|TRBJ1-5|few|.
CASRGGLRNQPQHF
TGTGCCAGCAGAGGGGGTCTGAGGAATCAGCCCCAGCATTTT
>TRBV11-1|TRBJ2-5|once|.
CASSAQGYETQYF
TGTGCCAGCAGCGCTCAGGGTTACGAGACCCAGTACTTC
>TRBV19|TRBJ1-1|once|.
CASSPTGFEAFF
TGTGCCAGTAGTCCTACAGGATTCGAAGCTTTCTTT
>TRBV5-1|TRBJ2-7|.|TRBD2
CASSLELAGPYEQYF
TGCGCCAGCAGCTTGGAGCTAGCGGGACCCTACGAGCAGTACTTC
>TRBV30|TRBJ1-5|.|.
CAWREGYSNQPQHF
TGTGCCTGGCGGGAGGGCTATAGCAATCAGCCCCAGCATTTT
>TRBV28|TRBJ1-2|.|TRBD1
CASSSTGIQGARGYTF
TGTGCCAGCAGTTCTACTGGAATACAGGGGGCGCGCGGCTACACCTTC
>TRBV5-1|TRBJ2-7|.|.
CASSVEQGREQYF
TGCGCCAGCAGCGTCGAACAGGGACGCGAGCAGTACTTC
>TRBV7-6|TRBJ2-1|.|TRBD2
CASSLGQRGGNEQFF
TGTGCCAGCAGCTTAGGCCAGCGGGGGGGCAATGAGCAGTTCTTC
>TRBV6-5|TRBJ2-5|.|TRBD2
CASSSGGRETQYF
TGTGCCAGCAGTAGCGGGGGGCGGGAGACCCAGTACTTC
>TRBV7-6|TRBJ2-7|.|TRBD1
CASSPGFGTGASEQYF
TGTGCCAGCAGCCCGGGGTTTGGGACAGGGGCTTCCGAGCAGTACTTC
>TRBV2|TRBJ2-4|.|.
CASSQSTLPGTKNIQYF
TGTGCCAGCAGTCAGAGCACCCTCCCGGGGACCAAAAACATTCAGTACTTC
>TRBV7-9|TRBJ2-5|.|.
CASSLGHWGRAEETQYF
TGTGCCAGCAGCTTAGGTCACTGGGGCCGCGCGGAGGAGACCCAGTACTTC
>TRBV5-1|TRBJ1-6|once|.
CATTIGGNSPLHF
TGCGCCACTACAATAGGGGGAAATTCACCCCTCCACTTT
>TRBV19|TRBJ2-2|.|TRBD2
CATCPLGGGTGELFF
TGTGCCACCTGTCCCTTGGGGGGAGGGACCGGGGAGCTGTTTTTT
>TRBV2|TRBJ2-7|.|TRBD1
CASIIRGRDTGEQYF
TGTGCCAGCATAATCAGGGGGCGCGATACTGGCGAGCAGTACTTC
>TRBV6-5|TRBJ2-7|.|TRBD2
CASVLRLAGSYEQYF
TGTGCCAGCGTGCTGAGACTAGCGGGATCTTACGAGCAGTACTTC
>TRBV5-4|TRBJ2-2|.|.
CASSPRVFANTGELFF
TGTGCCAGCAGCCCCAGGGTATTCGCGAACACCGGGGAGCTGTTTTTT
>TRBV27|TRBJ2-1|.|TRBD2
CASRPSGGPYNEQFF
TGTGCCAGCAGGCCTAGCGGGGGGCCCTACAATGAGCAGTTCTTC
>TRBV7-2|TRBJ1-2|.|.
CASSYTPGSGSYGYTF
TGTGCCAGCAGCTATACACCGGGTTCTGGAAGCTATGGCTACACCTTC
>TRBV11-3|TRBJ2-7|.|TRBD1
CASSPQGTVNYEQYF
TGTGCCAGCAGCCCCCAGGGGACAGTTAACTACGAGCAGTACTTC
>TRBV9|TRBJ1-3|once|.
CASSSGPGNTIYF
TGTGCCAGCAGCTCAGGTCCTGGAAACACCATATATTTT
>TRBV29-1|TRBJ1-2|.|.
CSAGQINNYGYTF
TGCAGCGCTGGACAGATCAACAACTATGGCTACACCTTC
>TRBV5-6|TRBJ1-5|.|.
CASSFGTPPSNSNQPQHF
TGTGCCAGCAGCTTCGGGACACCCCCTTCGAATAGCAATCAGCCCCAGCATTTT
>TRBV7-2|TRBJ2-2|.|TRBD2
CASVLSSGRGGELFF
TGTGCCAGCGTTCTTTCAAGCGGGAGGGGGGGGGAGCTGTTTTTT
>TRBV7-8|TRBJ1-6|.|.
CASSSLDYNSPLHF
TGTGCCAGCAGCTCACTCGATTATAATTCACCCCTCCACTTT
>TRBV6-6|TRBJ1-3|.|TRBD1
CASSRDRGRDTIYF
TGTGCCAGCAGTCGGGACAGGGGGCGGGACACCATATATTTT
>TRBV9|TRBJ2-1|.|TRBD2
CASSVGLAGVDNEQFF
TGTGCCAGCAGCGTAGGCCTAGCGGGAGTGGACAATGAGCAGTTCTTC
>TRBV7-2|TRBJ1-5|.|.
CASSSVGGGEQPQHF
TGTGCCAGCAGCTCGGTGGGGGGAGGGGAGCAGCCCCAGCATTTT
>TRBV5-6|TRBJ1-3|.|.
CASSLFGTFAGNTIYF
TGTGCCAGCAGCTTGTTCGGGACATTTGCTGGAAACACCATATATTTT
>TRBV9|TRBJ2-3|once|TRBD1
CASSVAEGAKGTDTQYF
TGTGCCAGCAGCGTAGCTGAGGGGGCAAAAGGCACAGATACGCAGTATTTT
>TRBV5-6|TRBJ1-1|.|.
CASSLPNTEAFF
TGTGCCAGCAGCTTGCCTAACACTGAAGCTTTCTTT
>TRBV7-9|TRBJ2-1|.|.
CASSSDRPKQFF
TGTGCCAGCAGCTCCGACAGGCCAAAGCAGTTCTTC
>TRBV5-4|TRBJ2-4|.|.
CASSLSHDYIQYF
TGTGCCAGCAGCCTCTCACACGATTACATTCAGTACTTC
>TRBV18|TRBJ1-2|.|.
CASSESQGFGYTF
TGTGCCAGCTCAGAGTCACAGGGTTTTGGCTACACCTTC
>TRBV28|TRBJ1-5|.|TRBD1
CASSSSGTGRAYSNQPQHF
TGTGCCAGCAGCTCATCCGGGACAGGCCGCGCATATAGCAATCAGCCCCAGCATTTT
>TRBV2|TRBJ2-7|.|TRBD1
CANQRDRGNEQYF
TGTGCCAACCAACGGGACAGGGGAAACGAGCAGTACTTC
>TRBV2|TRBJ1-5|.|TRBD1
CASSSDRVGQPQHF
TGTGCCAGCAGCAGTGACAGGGTCGGTCAGCCCCAGCATTTT
>TRBV19|TRBJ2-2|.|.
CASSSQGKAGELFF
TGTGCCAGTAGTTCACAGGGAAAGGCCGGGGAGCTGTTTTTT
>TRBV11-3|TRBJ1-1|.|TRBD1
CASSPGGTMNTEAFF
TGTGCCAGCAGCCCAGGGGGAACTATGAACACTGAAGCTTTCTTT
>TRBV11-3|TRBJ1-2|.|.
CASSGSVGAGGYTF
TGTGCCAGCAGCGGCTCCGTGGGGGCTGGTGGCTACACCTTC
>TRBV7-2|TRBJ1-3|.|TRBD1
CASSLTGRGSGNTIYF
TGTGCCAGCAGCCTGACAGGGAGAGGGTCTGGAAACACCATATATTTT
>TRBV10-3|TRBJ2-1|.|.
CAISELGNEQFF
TGTGCCATCAGTGAGCTAGGCAATGAGCAGTTCTTC
>TRBV6-5|TRBJ1-2|.|.
CASSYVGKQGHGYTF
TGTGCCAGCAGTTATGTTGGGAAACAGGGCCATGGCTACACCTTC
>TRBV11-3|TRBJ2-1|.|.
CASSLGGGGTEQFF
TGTGCCAGCAGCTTAGGTGGGGGAGGCACTGAGCAGTTCTTC
>TRBV7-8|TRBJ2-3|.|TRBD1
CASSLARVFKGQGRDTQYF
TGTGCCAGCAGCTTAGCGCGAGTATTTAAGGGACAGGGAAGGGATACGCAGTATTTT
>TRBV4-1|TRBJ1-1|once|.
CASSLKPGMNTEAFF
TGCGCCAGCAGCCTTAAACCGGGGATGAACACTGAAGCTTTCTTT
>TRBV30|TRBJ2-5|.|TRBD2
CAGALPGGETQYF
TGTGCCGGTGCTTTGCCGGGGGGAGAGACCCAGTACTTC
>TRBV28|TRBJ2-5|.|TRBD1
CASSELTGTGGDETQYF
TGTGCCAGCAGTGAATTGACCGGGACAGGGGGCGACGAGACCCAGTACTTC
>TRBV19|TRBJ2-3|.|.
CASSGFFSGVRTDTQYF
TGTGCCAGTAGTGGGTTTTTTTCAGGGGTCAGAACAGATACGCAGTATTTT
>TRBV2|TRBJ1-2|.|.
CASSEYQVRNYGYTF
TGTGCCAGCAGTGAATATCAGGTTCGGAACTATGGCTACACCTTC
>TRBV6-5|TRBJ1-3|.|.
CASWNLRAGNTIYF
TGTGCCTCTTGGAATTTGAGGGCTGGAAACACCATATATTTT
>TRBV28|TRBJ1-4|.|.
CASGGGRGYNEKLFF
TGTGCCAGCGGGGGCGGAAGGGGCTATAATGAAAAACTGTTTTTT